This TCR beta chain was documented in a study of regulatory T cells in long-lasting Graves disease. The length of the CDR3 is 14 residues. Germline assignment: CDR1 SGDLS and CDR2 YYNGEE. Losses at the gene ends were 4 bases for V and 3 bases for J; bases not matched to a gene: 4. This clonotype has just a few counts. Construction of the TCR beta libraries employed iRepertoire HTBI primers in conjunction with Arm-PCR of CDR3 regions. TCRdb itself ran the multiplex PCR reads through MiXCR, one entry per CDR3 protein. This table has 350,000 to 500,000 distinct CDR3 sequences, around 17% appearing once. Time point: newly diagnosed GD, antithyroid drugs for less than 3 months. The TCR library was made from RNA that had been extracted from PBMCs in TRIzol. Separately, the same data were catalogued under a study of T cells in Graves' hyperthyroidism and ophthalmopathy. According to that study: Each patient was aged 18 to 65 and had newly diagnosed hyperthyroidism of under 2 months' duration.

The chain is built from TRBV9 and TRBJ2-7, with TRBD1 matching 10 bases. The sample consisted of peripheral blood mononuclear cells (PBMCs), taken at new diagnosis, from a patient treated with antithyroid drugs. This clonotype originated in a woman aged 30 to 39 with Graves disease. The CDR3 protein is CASSSGQGVYEQYF. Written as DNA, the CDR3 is TGTGCCAGCAGCTCCGGACAGGGGGTCTACGAGCAGTACTTC.